The TCR beta chain described here comes from a study of OX40 agonist ivuxolimab in advanced cancers. Study-wide points: In the 0.1 to 3.0 mg/kg range, CD4+ and CD8+ blood T cells had expanded clonally by week 6.

In the case of this clone: Its specificity is not known.

The ends were cut back, 5 bases at V and 4 bases at J, with 13 bases in the middle. Per the germline V gene, CDR1 is SGHDT and CDR2 is YYEEEE. The CDR3 consists of 13 residues. Blood sampling took place at baseline, cycle 4 day 1, and cycle 7 day 1. Profiling relied on immunoSEQ multiplex PCR, and the TCRdb table lists in-frame clones only, not all of them. Of 30,000 to 40,000 clones listed, roughly nine tenths are singletons. The rearrangement uses TRBV5-6 and TRBJ2-7; tentative D call: TRBD2 (6 bases). The source material was CD4+ or CD8+ T cells sorted from blood, sampled in a trial of the OX40 agonist ivuxolimab. The source is an adult with an advanced solid tumor such as melanoma, head and neck, liver or kidney cancer. CDR3 nucleotide sequence: TGTGCCAGCAGTGGTAGCGGCTTTTACGAGCAGTACTTC. It specifies CASSGSGFYEQYF.